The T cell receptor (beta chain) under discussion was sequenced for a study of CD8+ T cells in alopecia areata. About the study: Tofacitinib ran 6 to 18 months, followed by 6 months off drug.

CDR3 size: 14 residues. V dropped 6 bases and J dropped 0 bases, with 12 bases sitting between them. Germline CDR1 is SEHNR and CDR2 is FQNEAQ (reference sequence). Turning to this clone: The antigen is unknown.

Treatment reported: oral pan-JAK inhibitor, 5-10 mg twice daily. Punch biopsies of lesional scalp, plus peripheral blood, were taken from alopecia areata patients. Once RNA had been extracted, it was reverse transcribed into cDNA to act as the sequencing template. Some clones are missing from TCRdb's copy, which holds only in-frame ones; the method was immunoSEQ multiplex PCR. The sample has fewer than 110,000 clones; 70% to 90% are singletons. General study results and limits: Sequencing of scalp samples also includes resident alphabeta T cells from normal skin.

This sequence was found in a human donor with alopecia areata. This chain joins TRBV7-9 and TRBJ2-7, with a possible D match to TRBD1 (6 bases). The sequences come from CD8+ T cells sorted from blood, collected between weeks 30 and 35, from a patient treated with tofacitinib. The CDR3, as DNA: TGTGCCAGCAGTTACGACAGGAGCTCCTACGAGCAGTACTTC. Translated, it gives CASSYDRSSYEQYF.